Reported below is one TCR beta chain. Its specificity is unknown. Other nucleotide sequences in the sample specify the same CDR3. Produced via immunoSEQ multiplex PCR; TCRdb's table is partial and in-frame only. Of almost 85,000 clones in the sample, over 75% were seen once. This sample was included in a study of a mutant IDH1 vaccine in newly diagnosed glioma. Study-wide context: Across weeks 1, 3, 5, 7, 11, 15, 19 and 23, patients received a vaccination each time, eight in all. Males made up 62.5% and females roughly 40% of treated patients, whose mean age was approximately 40 years. Previous treatment comprised radiotherapy, temozolomide, or both, mostly both.

Broader study findings: Apparently, pseudoprogression bore no relation to changes among the top peripheral T cell clonotypes.

This sample's time point: week 23, last vaccination. Alongside topical imiquimod, each dose of vaccine comprised 300 ug of mutant IDH1 20-mer peptide. Sequences were derived from PBMCs, sampled from a glioma patient whose treatment included an IDH1 peptide vaccine. The receptor comes from a man in his thirties or forties with glioma. Some clones in this sample may be carry-over from other donors' samples.

CDR3 residues: CASSERVGYGYTF. In nucleotides, the CDR3 is TGTGCCAGCAGTGAAAGGGTAGGCTATGGCTACACCTTC. V and J are TRBV6-1 and TRBJ1-2; no reliable D call. Germline V lookup: CDR1 MNHNS, CDR2 SASEGT. The CDR3 sequence is 13 residues long. Trimming cost V 2 bases and J 4 bases, with 8 bases left between them.